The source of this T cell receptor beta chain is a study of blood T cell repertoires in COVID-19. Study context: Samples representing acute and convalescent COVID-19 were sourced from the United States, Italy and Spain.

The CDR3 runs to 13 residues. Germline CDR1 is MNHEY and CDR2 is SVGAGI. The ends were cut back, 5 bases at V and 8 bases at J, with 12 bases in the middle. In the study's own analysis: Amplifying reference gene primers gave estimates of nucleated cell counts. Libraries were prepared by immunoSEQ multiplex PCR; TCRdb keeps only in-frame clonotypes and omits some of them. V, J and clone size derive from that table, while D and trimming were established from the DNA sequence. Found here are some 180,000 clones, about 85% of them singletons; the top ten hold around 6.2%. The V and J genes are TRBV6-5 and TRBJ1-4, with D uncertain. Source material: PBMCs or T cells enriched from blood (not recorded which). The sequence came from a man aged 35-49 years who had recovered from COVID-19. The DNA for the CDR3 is TGTGCCAGCAGTCCACGCGCCCCAGAAAAACTGTTTTTT. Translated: CASSPRAPEKLFF.